Below are 11 T cell receptor beta chains sequenced from a single sample in a study of T cells in Graves' hyperthyroidism and ophthalmopathy. The TCR beta CDR3 regions underwent amplification using RNA transcripts as the source. HTBI primers drove first-round RT-PCR of the TCR CDR3. Via MiXCR, TCRdb re-called the multiplex PCR reads, giving one row per CDR3 protein. The sample lists around 600,000 distinct CDR3 sequences, approximately 15% occurring once. Input material: blood. These receptors came from a woman aged 18-29 years with Graves' ophthalmopathy.

In its sample, this clonotype was seen many times. The chain is built from TRBV30 and TRBJ1-6; D is ambiguous. The CDR3 has 16 residues. Germline CDR1 reads GTSNPN; CDR2 reads SVGIG (reference sequence). Trimming shortened V by 3 bases and J by 10 bases, and 22 bases separated the two germline ends. CDR3 sequence (DNA): TGTGCCTGGAGCGACTCGGACTTCCTCATTGAGTCACCCCTCCACTTT. It translates to CAWSDSDFLIESPLHF.

This clonotype was counted ten times or more. The chain is built from TRBV7-9 and TRBJ1-1, with no clear D. The CDR3 runs to 13 residues. V lost 1 base and J 3 bases, leaving 6 bases between the germline ends. Germline CDR1 and CDR2: SEHNR and FQNEAQ (reference sequence). The CDR3 sequence is CASSLVSDTEAFF. The CDR3 DNA reads TGTGCCAGCAGCTTAGTCAGTGACACTGAAGCTTTCTTT.

V gene TRBV19 combines with J gene TRBJ1-2, with D unclear. Germline V gene lookup returns CDR1 LNHDA and CDR2 SQIVND (reference sequence). This CDR3 is 15 amino acids long. V lost 4 bases to trimming and J lost 2 bases, with 14 bases between them. The CDR3 loop is CASSTYQRTNYGYTF. Here the CDR3 DNA reads TGTGCCAGTAGTACTTACCAAAGGACCAACTATGGCTACACCTTC.

V usage is TRBV28 and J usage is TRBJ2-7, with TRBD2 as a possible D gene (6 bases). Trimming cost V 8 bases and J 6 bases, with 23 bases left between them. The CDR3 totals 15 residues. Per germline, CDR1 MDHEN and CDR2 SYDVKM. The CDR3 spells CASGDEPRTGGEQYF. The CDR3 nucleotides read TGTGCCAGCGGCGACGAGCCCAGAACCGGGGGCGAGCAGTACTTC. Full variable domain (outside the CDR3, taken from reference TRBV28 and TRBJ2-7): DVKVTQSSRYLVKRTGEKVFLECVQDMDHENMFWYRQDPGLGLRLIYFSYDVKMKEKGDIPEGYSVSREKKERFSLILESASTNQTSMYLCASGDEPRTGGEQYFGPGTRLTVT.

This clonotype was counted many times. The V call is TRBV12-5, the J call TRBJ2-1; TRBD2 matches at 10 bases. This CDR3 comprises 17 residues. The germline V gene has CDR1 LGHNT and CDR2 FRNRAP. The junction had 8 bases not matched to a gene; V was cut back by 0 bases and J by 6 bases. CDR3 amino acids: CASGLVLEREGSNEQFF. The CDR3 nucleotides read TGTGCTAGTGGTTTGGTGCTGGAGCGGGAGGGCTCCAATGAGCAGTTCTTC.

This clonotype has ten or more counts. This chain uses TRBV6-1 with TRBJ1-1; D gene ambiguous. The ends were cut back, 3 bases at V and 4 bases at J, with 9 bases in the middle. The CDR3 runs 13 residues. Germline lookup yields CDR1 MNHNS and CDR2 SASEGT. The CDR3 DNA is TGTGCCAGCAGTGACGGACTGCTCACTGAAGCTTTCTTT. Translated: CASSDGLLTEAFF.

Ten or more counts support this clonotype. The chain recombines TRBV5-1 with TRBJ2-7; D perhaps matches TRBD2 (6 bases). Trimming left V 2 bases short and J 0 bases short, with 15 bases between. In germline, CDR1 is SGHRS, CDR2 YFSETQ. This CDR3 has 16 residues. This chain's CDR3 is CASSFDLARRSYEQYF. The CDR3 coding sequence is TGCGCCAGCAGCTTTGACCTAGCGAGACGCTCCTACGAGCAGTACTTC.

This clonotype was detected ten times or more. V usage is TRBV5-1 and J usage is TRBJ2-5, with no clear D. There are 13 residues in the CDR3. The V gene lost 0 bases and the J gene lost 5 bases, with 8 bases spanning the gap. Germline assignment: CDR1 SGHRS and CDR2 YFSETQ. The CDR3 DNA is TGCGCCAGCAGCTTGGGGTCGAGGGAGACCCAGTACTTC. Translation gives CASSLGSRETQYF.

The rearrangement joins TRBV13 to TRBJ1-4; a possible D gene is TRBD1 (5 bases). V was pared by 0 bases and J by 0 bases, with 14 bases between. CDR1 PRHDT and CDR2 FYEKMQ come from the germline V gene (reference sequence). This CDR3 region has 18 residues. This chain's CDR3 is CASSLGGGIQATNEKLFF. CDR3 bases: TGTGCCAGCAGCTTAGGGGGGGGGATCCAAGCAACTAATGAAAAACTGTTTTTT.

This clonotype has a count of ten or more. This rearrangement joins TRBV6-1 to TRBJ2-7; 10 nucleotides line up with TRBD1. The CDR3 consists of 15 residues. J was trimmed by 3 bases and V by 6 bases; bases with no gene match: 8. Germline values: CDR1 MNHNS, CDR2 SASEGT. The CDR3 sequence: CASRPGTGANYEQYF. CDR3 DNA: TGTGCCAGCAGGCCCGGGACAGGGGCTAACTACGAGCAGTACTTC.

This rearrangement joins TRBV4-1 to TRBJ1-4; D is undetermined. The CDR3 length is 17 residues. The V and J ends lost 1 base and 7 bases respectively, with 19 bases between them. Germline V gives CDR1 MGHRA, CDR2 YSYEKL. CDR3 DNA sequence: TGCGCCAGCAGCCAAGTTTTCCTCGGTGGTATTGGTGAAAAACTGTTTTTT. Encoded protein: CASSQVFLGGIGEKLFF.